This T cell receptor (beta chain) was sequenced during a study of Ad26.COV2.S vaccination and SARS-CoV-2 variants. Treatment noted: approximately 18 received Ad26.COV2.S at low or high dose, single or two shots; 5 received placebo; per-sample allocation not given. Specimens were obtained on day 63 following the first vaccine or placebo injection. TCRdb keeps only in-frame clones here, not all; method: immunoSEQ multiplex PCR. The sample records some 320,000 clones, around four fifths being singletons. The V gene's germline CDR1 is SGHVS and CDR2 FQNEAQ. V gave up 1 base and J gave up 5 bases, with 3 bases separating them. The CDR3 sequence is 12 residues long.

The origin of this receptor is a person aged 18-60 years who received the Ad26.COV2.S COVID-19 vaccine or a placebo. The sample here was peripheral blood, taken in a trial of Ad26.COV2.S vaccine versus placebo. The rearrangement links TRBV7-8 to TRBJ1-5; D is unclear. CDR3 region: CASSLDHQPQHF. The DNA for the CDR3 is TGTGCCAGCAGCTTAGATCATCAGCCCCAGCATTTT.